This T cell receptor beta chain was sequenced for a study of human T cells and chemical hapten exposure. Time point: patch test 1, 2 weeks after DPC sensitization. Noted treatment: therapeutic diphenylcyclopropenone sensitization with weekly scalp DPC. V gave up 3 bases and J gave up 6 bases, with 12 bases separating them. This CDR3 comprises 13 residues. This clonotype has ten or more counts. TCRdb ran MiXCR on the RACE reads and lists one entry per CDR3 protein. The table shows about 360,000 distinct CDR3 sequences, with roughly 4.8% occurring only once. The input for sequencing was whole blood, taken in connection with sensitization to the hapten diphenylcyclopropenone (DPC). The TCR originated in a woman in her 50s with alopecia areata. Some clones in this sample may be carry-over from other donors' samples. The V call is TRBV5-3, the J call TRBJ1-1; D is ambiguous. TRBV5-3 qualifies as an ORF whose function is uncertain. The chain's CDR3 is CARSCLVLAEAFF. Here the CDR3 DNA reads TGTGCCAGAAGCTGCCTGGTGTTAGCTGAAGCTTTCTTT.